This is a list of T cell receptor beta chains from one sample in a study of T-cell memory formation after mild COVID-19. TCRdb recomputed calls from the 5' RACE reads with MiXCR, one row per CDR3 protein. The table lists around 320,000 distinct CDR3 sequences, approximately 19% of them singletons. Sequencing was carried out using PBMCs or a T cell subset sorted from them (not recorded which). These TCRs come from a man between 18 and 29 years old who had mild COVID-19 (a few samples of this study predate the infection). Cell type and time point are not known. Each CDR3 is given with its conserved first and last residue. The order of the fields is D gene, J gene, V gene, clone size, CDR3 DNA, CDR3 protein. The D gene is left open where the match is weak. Expanded clones get a size class; other rows say once, few or many, or leave the size out.

>NA|TRBJ2-1|TRBV6-5|NA
TGTGCCAGCAGTTACTCTAGTAGGGGGACCGGTGAGCAGTTCTTC
CASSYSSRGTGEQFF
>TRBD1|TRBJ1-3|TRBV12-3/TRBV12-4|few
TGTGCCAGCAGCCCCGGGACAGGGGAAGGAAACACCATATATTTT
CASSPGTGEGNTIYF
>NA|TRBJ2-5|TRBV29-1|few
TGCAGCGTTTCATGGTACCAAGAGACCCAGTACTTC
CSVSWYQETQYF
>TRBD1|TRBJ1-2|TRBV29-1|NA
TGCAGCGTGGTGGGACAGGGGTTTGGATATGGCTACACCTTC
CSVVGQGFGYGYTF
>NA|TRBJ1-1|TRBV7-2|few
TGTGCCAGCAGCTTAGGGCGGAAAGAGGAAGCTTTCTTT
CASSLGRKEEAFF
>NA|TRBJ2-3|TRBV4-1|few
TGCGCCAGCAGCCAAGATACCTGGGGCAGGGACACAGATACGCAGTATTTT
CASSQDTWGRDTDTQYF
>NA|TRBJ2-2|TRBV30|NA
TGTGCCTGCCCGGCAGGCCACGGGGAGCTGTTTTTT
CACPAGHGELFF
>NA|TRBJ2-2|TRBV5-1|NA
TGCGCCAGCAGCTGGAGTGCTCCGGGGAACACCGGGGAGCTGTTTTTT
CASSWSAPGNTGELFF
>NA|TRBJ1-1|TRBV7-9|NA
TGTGCCAGCAGCTTACACCAGAACACTGAAGCTTTCTTT
CASSLHQNTEAFF
>TRBD1|TRBJ2-4|TRBV5-1|few
TGCGCCAGCAGCTCGTGGGGACAGGGGAACATTCAGTACTTC
CASSSWGQGNIQYF